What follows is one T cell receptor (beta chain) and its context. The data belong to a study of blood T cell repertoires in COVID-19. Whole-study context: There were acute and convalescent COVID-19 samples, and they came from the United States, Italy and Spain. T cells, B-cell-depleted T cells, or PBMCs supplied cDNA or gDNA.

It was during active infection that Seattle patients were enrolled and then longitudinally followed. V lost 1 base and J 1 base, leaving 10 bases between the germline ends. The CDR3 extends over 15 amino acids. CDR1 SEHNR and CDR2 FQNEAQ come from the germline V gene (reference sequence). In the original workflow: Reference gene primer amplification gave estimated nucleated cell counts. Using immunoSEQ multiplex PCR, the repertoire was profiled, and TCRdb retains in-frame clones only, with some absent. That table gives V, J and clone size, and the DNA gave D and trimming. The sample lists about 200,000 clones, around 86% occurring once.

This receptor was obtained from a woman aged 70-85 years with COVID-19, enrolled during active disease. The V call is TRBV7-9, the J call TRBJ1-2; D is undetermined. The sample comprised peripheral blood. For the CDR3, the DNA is TGTGCCAGCAGCTTAGGGGCCTACAATAACTATGGCTACACCTTC. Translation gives CASSLGAYNNYGYTF.